This T cell receptor beta chain was sequenced for a study of neurological immune-mediated disorders. The V end lost 3 bases, the J end lost 0 bases, and 12 bases lay between the germline ends. The germline V gene encodes CDR1 DFQATT and CDR2 SNEGSKA (reference sequence). The CDR3 loop spans 15 amino acids. TCRdb passed the 5' RACE reads through MiXCR, listing each CDR3 protein once. The sample includes approximately 60,000 distinct CDR3 sequences, 4% to 5.5% seen only once; the top ten take roughly 3.1%. The unsorted libraries were made from 2 million PBMCs kept at -80 C. This clonotype was counted ten times or more.

Material: PBMCs. This receptor was taken from a man aged 50-59 years with multiple sclerosis. The chain links TRBV20-1 to TRBJ2-1, with unresolved D. In DNA, the CDR3 is TGCAGTGCTAGCTCATTCCCTGACTCCTACAATGAGCAGTTCTTC. Encoded protein: CSASSFPDSYNEQFF.